Sequencing of this TCR beta chain was carried out in a study of CD4 T cells in relation to SARS-CoV-2 and coronaviruses. Turning to this clone: Its antigen is not identified.

J gave up 6 bases and V 4 bases, and 9 bases lay outside the gene matches. The germline gives CDR1 KGHDR, CDR2 SFDVKD. The CDR3 is 16 amino acids. Uncultured naive and memory CD4+ T cells supplied DNA for deep TCR-beta sequencing. Assay: immunoSEQ multiplex PCR; the TCRdb copy retains only in-frame clones and omits some. The data contain roughly 68,000 clones, about 92% of them singletons. General study results and limits: In around 63% of donors, memory CD4+ clonotypes crossrecognized SARS-CoV-2 and at least one common cold coronavirus spike. Crossreactive clones expanded significantly less to SARS-CoV-2 than monoreactive clones. The assay detects memory recall responses, not culture-primed primary responses.

Before the COVID-19 pandemic, during about 2010-2019, CD4+ T cells were taken from unexposed donors. The sequenced material came from naive CD4+ T cells from PBMCs. The subset here: naive CD4+ T cells isolated by negative enrichment. J is TRBJ1-5 and V is TRBV24-1, with 9 bases lining up with TRBD1. The TCR originated in a human donor in good health. The CDR3 bases are TGTGCCACCAGTGACAGGACAGGGGAGGTCGGTCAGCCCCAGCATTTT. Protein sequence: CATSDRTGEVGQPQHF.